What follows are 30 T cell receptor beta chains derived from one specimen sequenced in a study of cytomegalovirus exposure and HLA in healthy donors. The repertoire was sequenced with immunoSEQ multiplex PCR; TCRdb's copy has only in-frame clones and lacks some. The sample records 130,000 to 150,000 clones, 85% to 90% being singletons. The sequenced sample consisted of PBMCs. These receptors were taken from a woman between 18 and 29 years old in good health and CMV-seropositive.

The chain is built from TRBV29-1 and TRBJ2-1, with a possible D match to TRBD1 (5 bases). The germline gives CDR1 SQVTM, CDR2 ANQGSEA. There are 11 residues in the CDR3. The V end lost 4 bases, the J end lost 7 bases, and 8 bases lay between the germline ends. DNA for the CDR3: TGCAGCGTTGTCCCAGGGAATGAGCAGTTCTTC. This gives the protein CSVVPGNEQFF.

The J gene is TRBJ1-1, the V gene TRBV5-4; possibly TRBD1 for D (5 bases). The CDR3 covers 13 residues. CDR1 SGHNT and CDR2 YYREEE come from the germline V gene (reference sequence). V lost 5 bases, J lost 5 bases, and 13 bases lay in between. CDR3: CASRQTGGTEAFF. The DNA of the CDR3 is TGTGCCAGCAGACAAACGGGGGGGACTGAAGCTTTCTTT. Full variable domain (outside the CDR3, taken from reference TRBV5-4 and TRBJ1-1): ETGVTQSPTHLIKTRGQQVTLRCSSQSGHNTVSWYQQALGQGPQFIFQYYREEENGRGNFPPRFSGLQFPNYSSELNVNALELDDSALYLCASRQTGGTEAFFGQGTRLTVV.

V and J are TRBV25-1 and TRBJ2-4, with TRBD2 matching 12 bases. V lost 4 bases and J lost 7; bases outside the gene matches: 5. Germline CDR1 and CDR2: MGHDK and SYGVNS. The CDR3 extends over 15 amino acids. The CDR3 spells CASSGLAGANNIQYF. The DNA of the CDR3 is TGTGCCAGCAGTGGACTAGCGGGAGCTAATAACATTCAGTACTTC.

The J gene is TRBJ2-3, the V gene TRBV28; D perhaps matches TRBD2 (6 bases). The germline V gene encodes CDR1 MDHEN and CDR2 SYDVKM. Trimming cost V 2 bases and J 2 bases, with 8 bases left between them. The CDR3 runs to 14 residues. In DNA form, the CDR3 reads TGTGCCAGCAGTTTAACGGGGGACACAGATACGCAGTATTTT. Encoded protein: CASSLTGDTDTQYF. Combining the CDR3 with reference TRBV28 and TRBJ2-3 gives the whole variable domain DVKVTQSSRYLVKRTGEKVFLECVQDMDHENMFWYRQDPGLGLRLIYFSYDVKMKEKGDIPEGYSVSREKKERFSLILESASTNQTSMYLCASSLTGDTDTQYFGPGTRLTVL.

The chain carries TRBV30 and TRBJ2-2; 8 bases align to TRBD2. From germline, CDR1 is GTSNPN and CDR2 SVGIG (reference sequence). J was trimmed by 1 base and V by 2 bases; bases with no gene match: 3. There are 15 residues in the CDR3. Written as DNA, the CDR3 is TGTGCCTGGAGTAGCGGGAGAGAGAACACCGGGGAGCTGTTTTTT. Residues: CAWSSGRENTGELFF.

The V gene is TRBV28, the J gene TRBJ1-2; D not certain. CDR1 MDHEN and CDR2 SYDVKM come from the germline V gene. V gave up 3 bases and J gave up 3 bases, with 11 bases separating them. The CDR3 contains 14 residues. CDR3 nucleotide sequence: TGTGCCAGCAGTTTCGACCTGAGGGACTATGGCTACACCTTC. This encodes CASSFDLRDYGYTF.

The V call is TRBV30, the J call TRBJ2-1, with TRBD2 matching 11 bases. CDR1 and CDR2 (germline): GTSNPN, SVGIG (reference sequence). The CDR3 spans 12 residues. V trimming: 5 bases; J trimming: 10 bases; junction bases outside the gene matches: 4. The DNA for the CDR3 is TGTGCCTGGGGGGGACTAGCGGTGGAGCAGTTCTTC. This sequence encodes CAWGGLAVEQFF.

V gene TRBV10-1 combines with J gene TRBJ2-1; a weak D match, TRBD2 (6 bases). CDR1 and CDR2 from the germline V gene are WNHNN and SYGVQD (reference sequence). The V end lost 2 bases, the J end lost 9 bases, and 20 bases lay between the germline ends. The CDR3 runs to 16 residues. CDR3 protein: CASSEEFAGRGGEQFF. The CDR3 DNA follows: TGCGCCAGCAGTGAGGAATTTGCGGGACGCGGCGGTGAGCAGTTCTTC.

The CDR3 loop reads CASSLGAGTDTQYF. In DNA, the CDR3 is TGTGCCAGCAGCTTAGGGGCGGGCACAGATACGCAGTATTTT. The V and J genes are TRBV7-3 and TRBJ2-3, with D possibly TRBD1 on 5 matching bases. Trimming took off 2 bases at V and 1 base at J, with 7 bases between the two ends. The CDR3 has 14 amino acids. Germline loops: CDR1 SGHTA, CDR2 FQGTGA.

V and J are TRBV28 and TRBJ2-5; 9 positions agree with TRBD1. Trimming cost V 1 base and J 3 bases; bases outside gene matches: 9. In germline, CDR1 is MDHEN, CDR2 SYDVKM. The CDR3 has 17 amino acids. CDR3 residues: CASSLFSGQGHKETQYF. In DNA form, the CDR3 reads TGTGCCAGCAGTTTATTTTCGGGACAGGGTCATAAAGAGACCCAGTACTTC.

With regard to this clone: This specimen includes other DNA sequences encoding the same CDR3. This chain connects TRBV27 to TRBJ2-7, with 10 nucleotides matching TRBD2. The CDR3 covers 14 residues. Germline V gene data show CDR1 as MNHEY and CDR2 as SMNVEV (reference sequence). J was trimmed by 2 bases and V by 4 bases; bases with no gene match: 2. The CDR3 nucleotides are TGTGCCAGCAGTTCAAGCGGGAGGGCCTACGAGCAGTACTTC. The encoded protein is CASSSSGRAYEQYF.

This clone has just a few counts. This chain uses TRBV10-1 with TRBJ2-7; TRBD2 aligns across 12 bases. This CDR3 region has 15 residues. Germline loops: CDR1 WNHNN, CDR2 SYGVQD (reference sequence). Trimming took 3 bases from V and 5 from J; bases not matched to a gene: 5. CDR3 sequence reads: CASSDRRTSGDEQYF. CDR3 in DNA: TGCGCCAGCAGTGACCGACGGACTAGCGGGGACGAGCAGTACTTC.

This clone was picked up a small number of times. CDR3 protein: CAWYPPGTGVRGYTF. CDR3 DNA sequence: TGTGCCTGGTACCCCCCCGGGACAGGGGTGAGGGGCTACACCTTC. The gene calls are TRBV30 and TRBJ1-2; 10 nucleotides line up with TRBD1. V shed 5 bases and J 8 bases; nucleotides not matched to a gene: 14. This CDR3 has 15 amino acids. The germline V gene encodes CDR1 GTSNPN and CDR2 SVGIG (reference sequence).

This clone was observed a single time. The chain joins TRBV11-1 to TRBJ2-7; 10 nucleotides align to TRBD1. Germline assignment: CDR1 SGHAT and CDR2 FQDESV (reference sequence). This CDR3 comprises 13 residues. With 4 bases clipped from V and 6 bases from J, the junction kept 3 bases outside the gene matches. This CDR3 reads CASSSGTGVEQYF. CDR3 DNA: TGTGCCAGCAGCTCCGGGACAGGGGTCGAGCAGTACTTC.

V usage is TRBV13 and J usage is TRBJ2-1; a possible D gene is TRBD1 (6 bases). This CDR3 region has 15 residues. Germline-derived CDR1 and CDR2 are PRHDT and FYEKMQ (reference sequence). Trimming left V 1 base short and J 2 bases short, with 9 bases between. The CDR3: CASSLVGATYNEQFF. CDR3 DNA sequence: TGTGCCAGCAGCTTAGTGGGGGCCACCTACAATGAGCAGTTCTTC. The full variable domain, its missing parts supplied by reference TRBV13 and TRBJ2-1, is AAGVIQSPRHLIKEKRETATLKCYPIPRHDTVYWYQQGPGQDPQFLISFYEKMQSDKGSIPDRFSAQQFSDYHSELNMSSLELGDSALYFCASSLVGATYNEQFFGPGTRLTVL.

CDR3 sequence: CASSGGLAPSYEQYF. DNA for the CDR3: TGCGCCAGCAGCGGAGGACTAGCCCCGTCCTACGAGCAGTACTTC. The genes are TRBV5-1 and TRBJ2-7; TRBD2 matches 8 bases. J lost 1 base, V lost 4 bases, and 7 bases had no gene match. The CDR3 has 15 residues. Per germline, CDR1 SGHRS and CDR2 YFSETQ.

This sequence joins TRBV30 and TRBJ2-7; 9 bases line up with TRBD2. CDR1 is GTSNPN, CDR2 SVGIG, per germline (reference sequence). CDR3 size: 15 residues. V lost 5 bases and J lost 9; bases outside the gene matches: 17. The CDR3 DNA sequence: TGTGCCTGGGGGCGGGATAGCGGGAGTTCAGGCGGGCAGTACTTC. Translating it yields CAWGRDSGSSGGQYF.

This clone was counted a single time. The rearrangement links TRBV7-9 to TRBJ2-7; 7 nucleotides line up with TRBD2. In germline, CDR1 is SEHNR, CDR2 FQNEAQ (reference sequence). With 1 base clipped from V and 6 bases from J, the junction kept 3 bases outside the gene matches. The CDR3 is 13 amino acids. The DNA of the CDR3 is TGTGCCAGCAGCTTAGGCGGGAGCCCCGAGCAGTACTTC. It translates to CASSLGGSPEQYF.

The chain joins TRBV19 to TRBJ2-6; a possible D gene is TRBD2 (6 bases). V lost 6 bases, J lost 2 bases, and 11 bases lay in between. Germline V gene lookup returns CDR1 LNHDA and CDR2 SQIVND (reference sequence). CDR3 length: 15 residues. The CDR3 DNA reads TGTGCCAGTAGCGCGACGGGAGCTGGGGCCAACGTCCTGACTTTC. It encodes CASSATGAGANVLTF.

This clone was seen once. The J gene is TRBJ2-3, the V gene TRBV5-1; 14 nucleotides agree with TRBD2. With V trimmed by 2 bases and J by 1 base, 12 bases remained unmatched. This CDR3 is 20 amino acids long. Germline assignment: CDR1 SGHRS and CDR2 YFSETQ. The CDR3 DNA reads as TGCGCCAGCAGCTTTGGCCGACTAGCGGGAGGGCGTATGGGCACAGATACGCAGTATTTT. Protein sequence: CASSFGRLAGGRMGTDTQYF.

DNA for the CDR3: TGTGCCAGCAGCTACCACTGGACTAGCGGGATCTACGAGCAGTACTTC. Encoded protein: CASSYHWTSGIYEQYF. The chain uses TRBV7-3 and TRBJ2-7; 12 nucleotides agree with TRBD2. Germline-derived CDR1 and CDR2 are SGHTA and FQGTGA. V lost 4 bases, J lost 3 bases, and 7 bases stayed unmatched. The CDR3 length is 16 residues.

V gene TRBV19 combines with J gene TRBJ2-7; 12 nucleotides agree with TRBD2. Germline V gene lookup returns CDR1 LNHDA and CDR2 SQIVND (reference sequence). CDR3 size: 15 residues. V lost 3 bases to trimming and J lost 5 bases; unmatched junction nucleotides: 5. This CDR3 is CASSIGTSGFNEQYF. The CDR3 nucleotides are TGTGCCAGTAGTATCGGGACTAGCGGGTTCAACGAGCAGTACTTC. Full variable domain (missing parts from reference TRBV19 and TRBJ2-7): DGGITQSPKYLFRKEGQNVTLSCEQNLNHDAMYWYRQDPGQGLRLIYYSQIVNDFQKGDIAEGYSVSREKKESFPLTVTSAQKNPTAFYLCASSIGTSGFNEQYFGPGTRLTVT.

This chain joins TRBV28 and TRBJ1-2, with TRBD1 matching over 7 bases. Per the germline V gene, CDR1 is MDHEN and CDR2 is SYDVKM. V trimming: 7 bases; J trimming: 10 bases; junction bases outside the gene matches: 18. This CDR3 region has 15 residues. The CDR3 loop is CASNSFKTGKRDYTF. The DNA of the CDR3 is TGTGCCAGCAACAGTTTTAAGACAGGGAAGAGAGACTACACCTTC.

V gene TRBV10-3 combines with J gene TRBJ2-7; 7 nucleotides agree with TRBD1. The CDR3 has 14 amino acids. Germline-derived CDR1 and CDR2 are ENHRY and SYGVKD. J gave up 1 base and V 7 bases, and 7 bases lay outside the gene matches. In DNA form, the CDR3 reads TGTGCCATCACCGACAGGGCCAAATCCTACGAGCAGTACTTC. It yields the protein CAITDRAKSYEQYF.

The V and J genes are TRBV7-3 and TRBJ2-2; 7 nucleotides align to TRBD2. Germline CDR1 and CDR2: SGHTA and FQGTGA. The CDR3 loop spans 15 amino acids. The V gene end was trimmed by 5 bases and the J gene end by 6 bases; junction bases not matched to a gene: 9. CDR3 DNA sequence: TGTGCCAGCAGCCTTTGGACTAGTGCCCCCGGGGAGCTGTTTTTT. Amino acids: CASSLWTSAPGELFF.

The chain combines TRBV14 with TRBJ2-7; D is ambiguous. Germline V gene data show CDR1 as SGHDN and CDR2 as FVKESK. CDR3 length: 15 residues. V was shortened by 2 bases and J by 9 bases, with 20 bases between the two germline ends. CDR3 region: CASSQTNPAPFAQYF. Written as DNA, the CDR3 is TGTGCCAGCAGCCAAACAAATCCTGCCCCCTTCGCGCAGTACTTC.

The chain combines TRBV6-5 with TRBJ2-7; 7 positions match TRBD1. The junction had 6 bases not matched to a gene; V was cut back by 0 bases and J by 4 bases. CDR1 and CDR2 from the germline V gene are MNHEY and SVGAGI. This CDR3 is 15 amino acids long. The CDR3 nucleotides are TGTGCCAGCAGTTACTCTGACAGGGCAACGTACGAGCAGTACTTC. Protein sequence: CASSYSDRATYEQYF.

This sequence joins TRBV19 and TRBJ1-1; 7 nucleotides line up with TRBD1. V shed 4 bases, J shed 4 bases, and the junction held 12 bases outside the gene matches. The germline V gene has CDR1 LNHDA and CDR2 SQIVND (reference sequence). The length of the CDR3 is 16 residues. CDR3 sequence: CASSTRTGRGFTEAFF. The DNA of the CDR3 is TGTGCCAGTAGTACCAGGACAGGTCGTGGGTTCACTGAAGCTTTCTTT.

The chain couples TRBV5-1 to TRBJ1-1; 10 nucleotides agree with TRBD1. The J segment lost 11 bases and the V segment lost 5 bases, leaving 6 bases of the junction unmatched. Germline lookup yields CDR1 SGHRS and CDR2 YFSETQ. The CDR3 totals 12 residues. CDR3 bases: TGCGCCAGCAGGGAGACAGGGGGCGATGCTTTCTTT. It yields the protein CASRETGGDAFF. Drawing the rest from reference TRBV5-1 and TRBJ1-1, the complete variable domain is KAGVTQTPRYLIKTRGQQVTLSCSPISGHRSVSWYQQTPGQGLQFLFEYFSETQRNKGNFPGRFSGRQFSNSRSEMNVSTLELGDSALYLCASRETGGDAFFGQGTRLTVV.

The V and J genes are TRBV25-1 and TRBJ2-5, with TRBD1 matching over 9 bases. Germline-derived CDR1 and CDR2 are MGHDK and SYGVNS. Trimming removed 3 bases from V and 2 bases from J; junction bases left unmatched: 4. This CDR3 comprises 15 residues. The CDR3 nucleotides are TGTGCCAGCAGTGAGACCGACAGGGGGCAAGAGACCCAGTACTTC. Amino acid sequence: CASSETDRGQETQYF.